Given below is one TCR beta chain in context. Antigen: not known. This entry belongs to a study of blood T cells in healthy people across ages. A second roughly 6 to 11 cycle PCR used barcoded and J-beta primers. Each sample yielded at least 2.5 million CDR3-containing paired-end reads. TCRdb reprocessed the 5' RACE reads with MiXCR, giving one entry per CDR3 protein. The sample records approximately 800,000 distinct CDR3 sequences, roughly 56% being singletons. Russia was home to the donors, healthy Caucasian individuals aged roughly 6 to 100. Study-wide results and limits: Unsorted PBMCs prevented conclusive naive versus antigen-experienced comparison. Measured against age, TCR beta diversity per million T cells decreased in a roughly linear manner.

J was trimmed by 4 bases and V by 4 bases; bases with no gene match: 9. The CDR3 is 16 amino acids. The germline CDR1 and CDR2 sequences are SGHDT and YYEEEE. The J gene is TRBJ2-3, the V gene TRBV5-6, with 10 bases aligning to TRBD1. The sample was blood. The sequence came from a man aged 40-50 years in good health. This CDR3 is CASSPRGDRGPDTQYF. CDR3 bases: TGTGCCAGCAGCCCCCGTGGGGACAGGGGCCCAGATACGCAGTATTTT. Full variable domain (rest looked up from reference TRBV5-6 and TRBJ2-3): DAGVTQSPTHLIKTRGQQVTLRCSPKSGHDTVSWYQQALGQGPQFIFQYYEEEERQRGNFPDRFSGHQFPNYSSELNVNALLLGDSALYLCASSPRGDRGPDTQYFGPGTRLTVL.